Included here is one T cell receptor beta chain sequence, with context. Its antigen is unknown. Deletions cut 4 bases from V and 0 bases from J, with 10 bases between. The CDR3 sequence is 16 residues long. Germline values: CDR1 MNHEY, CDR2 SVGEGT. Amplification targeted the TCR beta CDR3 regions, with RNA transcripts as the source material. After a first-round RT-PCR with HTBI primers, a second-round multiplex PCR was run. TCRdb re-called the multiplex PCR reads through MiXCR, storing one row per CDR3 protein. The top ten hold more than 9% of the sample, which has a few hundred thousand distinct CDR3 sequences, under 20% seen once. The data are from a study of Graves' ophthalmopathy and Graves' hyperthyroidism. Overall study findings and caveats: In blood, most expanded thyroid clonotypes above 0.001 frequency were also detected. Ophthalmopathy versus stable hyperthyroidism: 13-signature model gave around 90% sensitivity, 70% to 83% specificity.

What was sequenced was peripheral blood. The receptor comes from an adult man with Graves' ophthalmopathy. The chain joins TRBV6-2 or TRBV6-3 to TRBJ2-6; no reliable D call. The CDR3 DNA reads as TGTGCCAGCAGTTCCCCCTTCGCCTCTGGGGCCAACGTCCTGACTTTC. Encoded protein: CASSSPFASGANVLTF.